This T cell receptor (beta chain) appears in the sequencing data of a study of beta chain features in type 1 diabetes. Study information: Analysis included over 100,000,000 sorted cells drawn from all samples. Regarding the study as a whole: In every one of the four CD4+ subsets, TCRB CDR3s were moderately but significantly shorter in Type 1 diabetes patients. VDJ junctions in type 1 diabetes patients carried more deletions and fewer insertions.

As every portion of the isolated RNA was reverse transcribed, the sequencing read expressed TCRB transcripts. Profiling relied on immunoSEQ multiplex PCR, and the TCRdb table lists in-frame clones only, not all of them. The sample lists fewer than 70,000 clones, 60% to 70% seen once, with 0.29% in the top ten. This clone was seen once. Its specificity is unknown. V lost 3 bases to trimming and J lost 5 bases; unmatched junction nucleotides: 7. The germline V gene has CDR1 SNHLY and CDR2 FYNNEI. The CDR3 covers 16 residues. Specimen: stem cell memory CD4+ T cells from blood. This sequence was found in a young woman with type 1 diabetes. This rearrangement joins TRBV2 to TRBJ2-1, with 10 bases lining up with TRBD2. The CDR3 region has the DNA TGTGCCAGCAGTGATTGGTTTCTAGCGGGAGACAATGAGCAGTTCTTC. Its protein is CASSDWFLAGDNEQFF.